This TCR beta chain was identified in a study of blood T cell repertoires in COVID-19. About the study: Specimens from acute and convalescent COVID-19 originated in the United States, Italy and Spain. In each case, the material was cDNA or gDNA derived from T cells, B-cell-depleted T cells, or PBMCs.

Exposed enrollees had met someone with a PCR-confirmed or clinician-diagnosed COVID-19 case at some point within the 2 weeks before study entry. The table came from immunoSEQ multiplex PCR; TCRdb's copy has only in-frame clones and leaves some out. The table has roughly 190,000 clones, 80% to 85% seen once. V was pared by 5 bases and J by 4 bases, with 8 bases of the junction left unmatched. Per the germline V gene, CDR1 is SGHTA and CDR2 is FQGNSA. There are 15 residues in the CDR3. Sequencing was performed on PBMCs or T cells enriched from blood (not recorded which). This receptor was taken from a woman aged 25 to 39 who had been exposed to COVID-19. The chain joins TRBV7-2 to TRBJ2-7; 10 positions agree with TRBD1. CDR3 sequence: CASSPFDRGRYEQYF. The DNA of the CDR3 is TGTGCCAGCAGCCCATTCGACAGGGGGCGGTACGAGCAGTACTTC.